This TCR beta chain was identified in a study of long-term antiretroviral therapy in people with HIV. The CDR3 contains 18 residues. Germline V CDR1 and CDR2: MNHNS, SASEGT. V lost 0 bases and J lost 0, with 15 bases in between. Version v3.0 of the immunoSEQ assay ran at survey level. Assay: immunoSEQ multiplex PCR; the TCRdb copy retains only in-frame clones and omits some. Among 20,000 to 25,000 clones, approximately 80% were seen once, and the ten largest hold 5.6%. The chain is built from TRBV6-1 and TRBJ1-5; D not resolved. The source was unsorted PBMCs, collected 0.2 years after starting antiretroviral therapy. The sequence came from a woman under 40 with HIV. The CDR3 coding sequence is TGTGCCAGCAGTGAAGCATTAATAACCCACGATAGCAATCAGCCCCAGCATTTT. Encoded protein: CASSEALITHDSNQPQHF.